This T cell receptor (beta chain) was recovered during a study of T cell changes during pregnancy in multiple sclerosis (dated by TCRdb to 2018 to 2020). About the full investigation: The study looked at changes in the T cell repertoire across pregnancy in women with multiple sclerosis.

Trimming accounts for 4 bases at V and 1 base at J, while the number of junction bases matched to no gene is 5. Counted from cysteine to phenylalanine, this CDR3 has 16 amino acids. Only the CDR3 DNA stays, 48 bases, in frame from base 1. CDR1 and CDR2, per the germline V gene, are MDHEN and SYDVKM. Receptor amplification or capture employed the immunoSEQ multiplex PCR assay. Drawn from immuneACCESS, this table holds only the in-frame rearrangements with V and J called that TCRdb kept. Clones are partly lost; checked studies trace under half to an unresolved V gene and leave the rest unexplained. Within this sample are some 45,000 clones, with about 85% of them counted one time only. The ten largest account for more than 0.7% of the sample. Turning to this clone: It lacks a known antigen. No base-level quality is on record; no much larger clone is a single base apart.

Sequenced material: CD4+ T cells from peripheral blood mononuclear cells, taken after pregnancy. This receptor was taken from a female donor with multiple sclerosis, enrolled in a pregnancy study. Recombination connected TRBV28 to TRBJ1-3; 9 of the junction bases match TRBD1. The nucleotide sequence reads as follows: TGTGCCAGCAGTTCGGACAGGGGAGGATCTGGAAACACCATATATTTT. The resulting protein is CASSSDRGGSGNTIYF.